These 32 T cell receptor beta chains came from one sample sequenced in a study of blood T cell repertoires in COVID-19 (TCRdb year 2020). Library preparation was by the immunoSEQ multiplex PCR assay. TCRdb mirrors the immuneACCESS table, restricted to in-frame sequences. Some clones are absent from its copies; in checked studies, under half trace to an unresolved V gene, and the reason for the others is unknown. The sample table lists about 160,000 clones, 85% of them with a count of one. Clones ranked in the top ten supply under 7% of the sample. The source material was peripheral blood. The source is a woman aged 45-65 years with COVID-19, enrolled during active disease.

The chain couples TRBV29-1 to TRBJ2-5; the match to TRBD1 covers 10 bases. Unmatched junction bases numbered 6, after V lost 5 bases and J lost 3 bases. Germline CDR1 reads SQVTM; CDR2 reads ANQGSEA. The CDR3 is 14 residues long. Here the CDR3 DNA reads TGCAGCGTTCTCGGGACAGGGGATGAAGAGACCCAGTACTTC. Translation: CSVLGTGDEETQYF.

The CDR3 DNA reads as TGCGCCAGCAGCCGCCAGGGAGGGGACACTGAAGCTTTCTTT. Translating it yields CASSRQGGDTEAFF. The rearrangement links TRBV4-3 to TRBJ1-1; tentative D call: TRBD1 (5 bases). The CDR3 covers 14 residues. Between the trimmed V and J ends, which lost 4 bases and 3 bases, there was a span of 12 bases. CDR1 and CDR2 from the germline V gene are LGHNA and YSLEER.

This rearrangement joins TRBV7-6 to TRBJ2-2, with TRBD2 matching over 8 bases. The CDR3 extends over 16 amino acids. Germline CDR1 SGHVS, CDR2 FNYEAQ. V gave up 5 bases and J gave up 2 bases; unmatched junction bases: 7. CDR3 DNA sequence: TGTGCCAGCAGCCATCCGGGGGGGCCTAACACCGGGGAGCTGTTTTTT. Protein product: CASSHPGGPNTGELFF.

The V gene is TRBV3-1 (or the pseudogene TRBV3-2), the J gene TRBJ2-1; 12 bases map to TRBD2. Germline CDR1 is LGHDT and CDR2 is YNNKEL (reference sequence). The CDR3 totals 16 residues. Losses at the gene ends were 1 base for V and 9 bases for J; bases not matched to a gene: 7. The CDR3 spells CASSQASGGALGEQFF. Written as DNA, the CDR3 is TGTGCCAGCAGCCAAGCTAGCGGGGGGGCATTAGGTGAGCAGTTCTTC.

The V call is TRBV12-3 or TRBV12-4, the J call TRBJ1-1; no definite D call. V was clipped by 5 bases and J by 1 base, with 8 bases between them. This CDR3 comprises 13 residues. Here the CDR3 DNA reads TGTGCCAGCAGTCTTCGACAGAACACTGAAGCTTTCTTT. Its translation: CASSLRQNTEAFF.

The V call is TRBV6-5, the J call TRBJ2-7, with TRBD1 identical over 8 bases. The CDR3 spans 15 residues. Germline V lookup: CDR1 MNHEY, CDR2 SVGAGI. Losses at the gene ends were 4 bases for V and 1 base for J; bases not matched to a gene: 6. Written as DNA, the CDR3 is TGTGCCAGCAGTTCACCAGGGACAGGTTCCTACGAGCAGTACTTC. It is translated as CASSSPGTGSYEQYF.

This clone has just a few counts. The chain joins TRBV29-1 to TRBJ1-1, with D perhaps TRBD1 (6 bases). Germline CDR1 and CDR2: SQVTM and ANQGSEA. CDR3 length: 14 amino acids. Trimming removed 0 bases from V and 6 bases from J, with 14 bases in between. The CDR3 coding sequence is TGCAGCGTTGAAGAGGGGGCGTGGATCTCTGAAGCTTTCTTT. Protein sequence: CSVEEGAWISEAFF.

This clone turned up a few times. This specimen includes other DNA sequences encoding the same CDR3. The gene calls are TRBV28 and TRBJ2-2, with D perhaps matching TRBD2 (7 bases). Trimming stripped 3 bases from V and 2 bases from J, with 10 bases between. CDR1 and CDR2 from the germline V gene are MDHEN and SYDVKM. There are 15 residues in the CDR3. The CDR3 loop is CASSFGGANTGELFF. CDR3 sequence (DNA): TGTGCCAGCAGTTTTGGGGGGGCCAACACCGGGGAGCTGTTTTTT.

As regards this clone: At one end the junction does not follow the germline gene, possibly because of a read error. The chain has TRBV6-5 and TRBJ2-4, with TRBD2 as a possible D gene (5 bases). Germline CDR1 is MNHEY and CDR2 is SVGAGI. The CDR3 contains 12 residues. In DNA, the CDR3 is TGTGCCAGCAGTTACTCCCGGGATCTAACCCGCTTC. It is translated as CASSYSRDLTRF.

There are a few counts of this clone. The genes are TRBV6-2 or TRBV6-3 and TRBJ1-2; 10 positions match TRBD1. The ends lost 0 bases at V and 8 bases at J; junction bases unmatched: 9. The CDR3 is 16 residues long. Germline CDR1 MNHEY, CDR2 SVGEGT. CDR3 DNA sequence: TGTGCCAGCAGTTACTCGATAGTGGGACAGGGGCACGGCTACACCTTC. It is translated as CASSYSIVGQGHGYTF.

The CDR3 coding sequence is TGCGCCAGCAGCCCGTGGGGCGGGGGGGCCGGAGAGACCCAGTACTTC. Encoded protein: CASSPWGGGAGETQYF. The J gene is TRBJ2-5, the V gene TRBV4-3; 9 positions match TRBD2. The germline V gene has CDR1 LGHNA and CDR2 YSLEER. With V trimmed by 4 bases and J by 4 bases, 10 bases remained unmatched. CDR3 length: 16 residues.

The chain couples TRBV6-1 to TRBJ2-5, with unresolved D. This CDR3 comprises 13 residues. CDR1 is MNHNS, CDR2 SASEGT, per germline. V lost 3 bases to trimming and J lost 3 bases, with 8 bases between them. CDR3 sequence reads: CASSEALKETQYF. The CDR3 DNA sequence: TGTGCCAGCAGTGAGGCTCTTAAAGAGACCCAGTACTTC.

The chain couples TRBV5-1 to TRBJ1-1, with unresolved D. With 3 bases removed from V and 1 base from J, the gap between germline ends came to 10 bases. There are 14 residues in the CDR3. CDR1 and CDR2 (germline): SGHRS, YFSETQ. The CDR3 sequence: CASSSAVKNTEAFF. CDR3 nucleotides: TGCGCCAGCAGCTCGGCGGTCAAGAACACTGAAGCTTTCTTT.

The chain joins TRBV6-2 or TRBV6-3 to TRBJ2-5; TRBD1 matches 8 bases. V lost 1 base to trimming and J lost 3 bases; unmatched junction nucleotides: 7. The CDR3 runs 16 residues. Germline-derived CDR1 and CDR2 are MNHEY and SVGEGT. The CDR3 bases are TGTGCCAGCAGTTACTTCGGCAGGGGGCTCGAAGAGACCCAGTACTTC. Translating it yields CASSYFGRGLEETQYF.

This clone came up a few times. V and J are TRBV4-2 and TRBJ2-7, with 7 nucleotides matching TRBD2. Trimming removed 0 bases from V and 4 bases from J; junction bases left unmatched: 12. Germline assignment: CDR1 LGHNA and CDR2 YNFKEQ. This CDR3 region has 17 residues. The CDR3 region is CASSQEGLGEGQYEQYF. The DNA of the CDR3 is TGTGCCAGCAGCCAAGAAGGCCTGGGGGAGGGGCAGTACGAGCAGTACTTC.

The chain joins TRBV2 to TRBJ1-2, with D perhaps matching TRBD1 (6 bases). CDR3 size: 17 residues. V was pared by 4 bases and J by 4 bases, with 22 bases between. CDR1 SNHLY and CDR2 FYNNEI come from the germline V gene. The CDR3 coding sequence is TGTGCCAGCAGTGTCCTCCGGGACAAGACTTGGGGCTATGGCTACACCTTC. Amino acids: CASSVLRDKTWGYGYTF.

J is TRBJ2-1 and V is TRBV9; D remains unclear. V lost 6 bases, J lost 5 bases, and 15 bases lay in between. This CDR3 is built from 14 residues. CDR1 is SGDLS and CDR2 is YYNGEE in the germline V gene. CDR3 loop: CASTNLNSHNEQFF. The DNA for the CDR3 is TGTGCCAGCACCAATTTGAACAGCCACAATGAGCAGTTCTTC.

The gene calls are TRBV28 and TRBJ2-3, with unresolved D. V was clipped by 3 bases and J by 1 base, with 5 bases between them. Per the germline V gene, CDR1 is MDHEN and CDR2 is SYDVKM. The CDR3 consists of 13 residues. The CDR3 DNA is TGTGCCAGCAGTTTTCCAGGCACAGATACGCAGTATTTT. This translates into CASSFPGTDTQYF.

The V gene is TRBV2, the J gene TRBJ1-6; 7 nucleotides agree with TRBD1. CDR1 is SNHLY, CDR2 FYNNEI, per germline. This CDR3 has 14 residues. With 3 bases clipped from V and 8 bases from J, the junction kept 4 bases outside the gene matches. The CDR3 DNA is TGTGCCAGCAGTGACCCAGGGGGACATTCACCCCTCCACTTT. Its protein product is CASSDPGGHSPLHF.

The V and J genes are TRBV28 and TRBJ2-7; 10 bases map to TRBD1. The ends lost 2 bases at V and 2 bases at J; junction bases unmatched: 0. CDR1 and CDR2 from the germline V gene are MDHEN and SYDVKM. The CDR3 consists of 14 residues. CDR3 loop: CASSLGTGAYEQYF. CDR3 coding DNA: TGTGCCAGCAGTTTAGGGACAGGGGCCTACGAGCAGTACTTC.

The rearrangement uses TRBV2 and TRBJ2-2; D is ambiguous. The CDR3 totals 14 residues. Germline V gene data show CDR1 as SNHLY and CDR2 as FYNNEI. Trimming took off 3 bases at V and 0 bases at J, with 5 bases between the two ends. CDR3 loop: CASSEATNTGELFF. In DNA, the CDR3 is TGTGCCAGCAGTGAGGCAACGAACACCGGGGAGCTGTTTTTT.

The V and J genes are TRBV6-5 and TRBJ2-7, with D possibly TRBD1 on 5 matching bases. The CDR3 length is 13 residues. The germline CDR1 and CDR2 sequences are MNHEY and SVGAGI. V was shortened by 5 bases and J by 2 bases, with 10 bases between the two germline ends. This chain's CDR3 is CASSRGHTYEQYF. CDR3 DNA sequence: TGTGCCAGCAGTAGAGGACATACCTACGAGCAGTACTTC.

This chain joins TRBV28 and TRBJ1-5; D remains ambiguous. There are 15 residues in the CDR3. Trimming removed 4 bases at V and 2 bases at J, with 12 bases between. Germline loops: CDR1 MDHEN, CDR2 SYDVKM. CDR3 in DNA: TGTGCCAGCAGTTCCGAACTTTTGGGCAATCAGCCCCAGCATTTT. It codes for CASSSELLGNQPQHF. Full variable domain (remainder filled in from reference TRBV28 and TRBJ1-5): DVKVTQSSRYLVKRTGEKVFLECVQDMDHENMFWYRQDPGLGLRLIYFSYDVKMKEKGDIPEGYSVSREKKERFSLILESASTNQTSMYLCASSSELLGNQPQHFGDGTRLSIL.

This rearrangement joins TRBV3-1 (or the pseudogene TRBV3-2) to TRBJ2-2; 9 bases agree with TRBD1. The CDR3 runs to 20 residues. V shed 0 bases, J shed 2 bases, and the junction held 13 bases outside the gene matches. Germline V gives CDR1 LGHDT, CDR2 YNNKEL (reference sequence). CDR3 sequence reads: CASSQESGSWTGVNTGELFF. In DNA form, the CDR3 reads TGTGCCAGCAGCCAAGAATCGGGTTCATGGACAGGGGTAAACACCGGGGAGCTGTTTTTT.

This chain joins TRBV5-1 and TRBJ2-5, with a possible D match to TRBD2 (6 bases). CDR1 is SGHRS and CDR2 is YFSETQ in the germline V gene. The CDR3 is 13 amino acids. The V end lost 6 bases, the J end lost 3 bases, and 12 bases lay between the germline ends. CDR3 in amino acids: CASNRDLKETQYF. CDR3 nucleotide sequence: TGCGCCAGCAACCGGGACTTAAAAGAGACCCAGTACTTC.

The chain uses TRBV11-2 and TRBJ2-7; D gene ambiguous. The V gene lost 1 base and the J gene lost 0 bases, with 10 bases spanning the gap. The CDR3 has 15 residues. From germline, CDR1 is SGHAT and CDR2 FQNNGV. The CDR3 region is CASSLGAGFSYEQYF. Here the CDR3 DNA reads TGTGCCAGCAGCTTAGGGGCAGGTTTCTCCTACGAGCAGTACTTC.

The chain employs TRBV4-1 and TRBJ2-6; unclear D gene. Germline loops: CDR1 MGHRA, CDR2 YSYEKL. There are 18 residues in the CDR3. V lost 1 base and J lost 0, with 13 bases in between. The CDR3 bases are TGCGCCAGCAGCCAAGTTCACCTGTACGGCTCTGGGGCCAACGTCCTGACTTTC. Residues: CASSQVHLYGSGANVLTF.

The rearrangement joins TRBV19 to TRBJ2-1, with 8 bases that match TRBD1. With 3 bases clipped from V and 6 bases from J, the junction kept 4 bases outside the gene matches. This CDR3 contains 14 residues. The germline gives CDR1 LNHDA, CDR2 SQIVND (reference sequence). Here the CDR3 DNA reads TGTGCCAGTAGTATGGGCAGGGGGCCCAATGAGCAGTTCTTC. Translating gives CASSMGRGPNEQFF. The whole variable domain, filled in from reference TRBV19 and TRBJ2-1, reads DGGITQSPKYLFRKEGQNVTLSCEQNLNHDAMYWYRQDPGQGLRLIYYSQIVNDFQKGDIAEGYSVSREKKESFPLTVTSAQKNPTAFYLCASSMGRGPNEQFFGPGTRLTVL.

V usage is TRBV7-9 and J usage is TRBJ2-1; D may be TRBD1 (6 bases). Trimming stripped 1 base from V and 3 bases from J, with 16 bases between. There are 17 residues in the CDR3. CDR1 and CDR2 (germline): SEHNR, FQNEAQ (reference sequence). For the CDR3, the DNA is TGTGCCAGCAGCTTAGGTCTCGACAGGAGGAACTACAATGAGCAGTTCTTC. Protein sequence: CASSLGLDRRNYNEQFF.

This CDR3 reads CASSPRAGSSGNQPQHF. As DNA, the CDR3 is TGCGCCAGCAGCCCGCGGGCGGGGAGCTCTGGCAATCAGCCCCAGCATTTT. The rearrangement links TRBV4-1 to TRBJ1-5, with unresolved D. The CDR3 is made up of 17 amino acids. V dropped 4 bases and J dropped 2 bases, with 18 bases sitting between them. The germline gives CDR1 MGHRA, CDR2 YSYEKL.

The chain employs TRBV7-3 and TRBJ1-2, with 8 bases identical to TRBD1. The germline V gene has CDR1 SGHTA and CDR2 FQGTGA. The ends lost 3 bases at V and 4 bases at J; junction bases unmatched: 7. There are 15 residues in the CDR3. The CDR3 here is CASSFTGGFFYGYTF. CDR3 nucleotide sequence: TGTGCCAGCAGCTTTACAGGGGGATTTTTCTATGGCTACACCTTC.

The chain carries TRBV19 and TRBJ2-1; TRBD2 matches at 8 bases. CDR1 and CDR2 (germline): LNHDA, SQIVND (reference sequence). This CDR3 has 14 residues. V was pared by 10 bases and J by 9 bases, with 14 bases of the junction left unmatched. CDR3 DNA sequence: TGTGCCACTAACCGTGGCGGGGGGTCTTCTGAGCAGTTCTTC. Its translation: CATNRGGGSSEQFF.